This T cell receptor beta chain appears in the sequencing data of a study of cytomegalovirus exposure and HLA in healthy donors. Study information: An earlier analysis found fewer than 120 million unique TCR beta sequences from about 179 million T cells. Of the donors genotyped, about 410 in all, around 77% fell in the Caucasian-associated ancestry cluster. General study points: Most TCR sequences were rare, but some public TCRs occurred in many donors.

As concerns this clone: Its specificity is unknown.

Researchers ran the PCR with 60 Vbeta and 13 Jbeta primers. Assay: immunoSEQ multiplex PCR; the TCRdb copy retains only in-frame clones and omits some. This sample yields about 130,000 clones, of which approximately 83% are seen a single time; 0.95% to 1.5% belongs to the top ten. With V trimmed by 7 bases and J by 8 bases, 9 bases remained unmatched. The CDR3 consists of 13 residues. Germline CDR1 and CDR2: SQVTM and ANQGSEA. This clonotype originated in a girl aged 2-10 years in good health and CMV-seronegative. The sequenced sample was PBMCs. The rearrangement joins TRBV29-1 to TRBJ2-1; TRBD1 agrees at 9 bases. CDR3 sequence: CSGGSGTGYEQFF. CDR3 sequence (DNA): TGCAGCGGCGGGTCCGGGACAGGGTATGAGCAGTTCTTC.